The T cell receptor (beta chain) under discussion was sequenced for a study of human T cells and chemical hapten exposure. Study-wide context: The use of 2% DPC on approximately 2 cm by approximately 2 cm of upper inner arm skin constituted sensitization. A mostly female patient group had alopecia areata, totalis or universalis.

Attachment of unique molecular identifiers to individual cDNA molecules was performed in the library. One entry per CDR3 protein, called by TCRdb with MiXCR from the RACE reads. The data hold around 300,000 distinct CDR3 sequences, with 6% to 8.5% observed a single time. Time point reported: patch test 1, 2 weeks after DPC sensitization. Treatment meaning: therapeutic diphenylcyclopropenone sensitization with weekly scalp DPC. This clonotype showed up many times. This CDR3 has 18 amino acids. V lost 6 bases to trimming and J lost 2 bases; unmatched junction nucleotides: 15. Germline V lookup: CDR1 MNHNS, CDR2 SASEGT.

This sample comprised whole blood, obtained in connection with sensitization to the hapten diphenylcyclopropenone (DPC). This receptor was taken from a woman aged 18-29 years with alopecia areata. Some clones in this sample may be carry-over from other donors' samples. The gene calls are TRBV6-1 and TRBJ2-2, with TRBD1 matching over 7 bases. This chain's CDR3 is CASSVLQGSPSNTGELFF. DNA for the CDR3: TGTGCCAGCAGCGTCCTACAGGGGTCCCCCTCTAACACCGGGGAGCTGTTTTTT.